The 13 T cell receptor beta chains below were found in one sample sequenced in a study of cytomegalovirus exposure and HLA in healthy donors. 60 Vbeta and 13 Jbeta primers were used in PCR. Sequencing was performed with immunoSEQ multiplex PCR; in TCRdb, only in-frame clones are kept and a portion is missing. Among about 98,000 clones listed, under 85% were seen once. Sequencing used PBMCs. The receptors derive from a female donor in good health and CMV-seropositive.

This clone has more than one count but fewer than ten. This chain connects TRBV2 to TRBJ2-1; maybe TRBD2 (5 bases). The V end was cut by 8 bases, the J end by 0 bases, with 14 bases between. Germline lookup yields CDR1 SNHLY and CDR2 FYNNEI. This CDR3 is built from 15 residues. CDR3: CASSAERSSYNEQFF. CDR3 nucleotides: TGTGCCAGCTCCGCGGAGCGGAGCTCCTACAATGAGCAGTTCTTC.

The chain has TRBV7-9 and TRBJ1-2; D is possibly TRBD1 (6 bases). Trimming removed 5 bases at V and 10 bases at J, with 11 bases between. CDR3 length: 11 residues. From germline, CDR1 is SEHNR and CDR2 FQNEAQ (reference sequence). CDR3 nucleotides: TGTGCCAGCAGCGTTTTGGGGGCCTACACCTTC. The encoded protein is CASSVLGAYTF. The full variable domain, in which reference TRBV7-9 and TRBJ1-2 provide the parts outside the CDR3, is DTGVSQNPRHKITKRGQNVTFRCDPISEHNRLYWYRQTLGQGPEFLTYFQNEAQLEKSRLLSDRFSAERPKGSFSTLEIQRTEQGDSAMYLCASSVLGAYTFGSGTRLTVV.

Here the CDR3 DNA reads TGTGCCAGCTCAATAGGACTAGCGGCTAACACCGGGGAGCTGTTTTTT. It translates to CASSIGLAANTGELFF. The V gene is TRBV18, the J gene TRBJ2-2; TRBD2 matches 10 bases. Germline V CDR1 and CDR2: KGHSH, LQKENI. The CDR3 has 16 amino acids. J lost 2 bases, V lost 5 bases, and 5 bases had no gene match.

The chain combines TRBV7-9 with TRBJ2-7, with D tentatively TRBD2 (6 bases). Looked up from germline, CDR1 is SEHNR and CDR2 is FQNEAQ (reference sequence). The CDR3 runs 14 residues. V dropped 4 bases and J dropped 2 bases, with 12 bases sitting between them. The CDR3 DNA follows: TGTGCCAGCAGCTCGAGGCTAGCGACCTACGAGCAGTACTTC. Protein sequence: CASSSRLATYEQYF. Filled out from reference TRBV7-9 and TRBJ2-7, the complete variable domain reads DTGVSQNPRHKITKRGQNVTFRCDPISEHNRLYWYRQTLGQGPEFLTYFQNEAQLEKSRLLSDRFSAERPKGSFSTLEIQRTEQGDSAMYLCASSSRLATYEQYFGPGTRLTVT.

The genes are TRBV6-6 and TRBJ2-7; 7 nucleotides align to TRBD1. The germline V gene encodes CDR1 MNHNY and CDR2 SVGAGI (reference sequence). With 5 bases clipped from V and 6 bases from J, the junction kept 7 bases outside the gene matches. The CDR3 runs 13 residues. The CDR3 DNA reads as TGTGCCAGCAGTAGGGGACAGACGGCCGAGCAGTACTTC. This encodes CASSRGQTAEQYF.

This chain links TRBV6-1 with TRBJ2-7; 11 nucleotides align to TRBD2. The length of the CDR3 is 17 residues. CDR1 is MNHNS, CDR2 SASEGT, per germline. The V and J ends lost 3 bases and 0 bases, in that order; junction bases with no gene match: 7. CDR3 in DNA: TGTGCCAGCAGTGACCACCATAGCGGGAGGGCCTCCTACGAGCAGTACTTC. As protein: CASSDHHSGRASYEQYF.

This chain connects TRBV6-5 to TRBJ1-6, with D possibly TRBD1 on 6 matching bases. The CDR3 covers 14 residues. In germline, CDR1 is MNHEY, CDR2 SVGAGI. Trimming shortened V by 3 bases and J by 11 bases, and 14 bases separated the two germline ends. CDR3 nucleotide sequence: TGTGCCAGCAGTTATTTTAAAGGACAGCCACCCCTCCACTTT. Translation: CASSYFKGQPPLHF.

CDR3 in DNA: TGCAGTGCTAGTCTCGGCGGGACGGCTTTCTTT. Its protein is CSASLGGTAFF. This rearrangement joins TRBV20-1 to TRBJ1-1; D is possibly TRBD1 (5 bases). Germline loops: CDR1 DFQATT, CDR2 SNEGSKA (reference sequence). Trimming removed 3 bases from V and 11 bases from J, with 13 bases in between. The length of the CDR3 is 11 residues.

This clone appeared a few times. V and J are TRBV7-9 and TRBJ1-2; the D is unclear. This CDR3 comprises 14 residues. V lost 1 base and J 1 base, leaving 7 bases between the germline ends. In germline, CDR1 is SEHNR, CDR2 FQNEAQ (reference sequence). The DNA of the CDR3 is TGTGCCAGCAGCTTAGATGGCATTAACTATGGCTACACCTTC. It codes for CASSLDGINYGYTF.

The CDR3 reads CASSEAGPTNEKLFF. CDR3 in DNA: TGTGCCAGCAGTGAAGCGGGGCCAACTAATGAAAAACTGTTTTTT. The chain joins TRBV2 to TRBJ1-4; a weak D match, TRBD1 (5 bases). Germline V lookup: CDR1 SNHLY, CDR2 FYNNEI. V shed 0 bases and J shed 0 bases, with 5 bases lying between them. There are 15 residues in the CDR3. The entire variable domain, with the rest obtained from reference TRBV2 and TRBJ1-4, is as follows: EPEVTQTPSHQVTQMGQEVILRCVPISNHLYFYWYRQILGQKVEFLVSFYNNEISEKSEIFDDQFSVERPDGSNFTLKIRSTKLEDSAMYFCASSEAGPTNEKLFFGSGTQLSVL.

This chain joins TRBV19 and TRBJ2-2, with a weak D call TRBD1 (6 bases). CDR1 and CDR2 from the germline V gene are LNHDA and SQIVND (reference sequence). The germline V and J ends were trimmed by 3 bases and 3 bases, with 11 bases remaining between them. This CDR3 comprises 15 residues. CDR3 in amino acids: CASSIRTVDTGELFF. The CDR3 DNA is TGTGCCAGTAGTATCCGGACAGTGGACACCGGGGAGCTGTTTTTT. The full variable domain, in which reference TRBV19 and TRBJ2-2 provide the parts outside the CDR3, is DGGITQSPKYLFRKEGQNVTLSCEQNLNHDAMYWYRQDPGQGLRLIYYSQIVNDFQKGDIAEGYSVSREKKESFPLTVTSAQKNPTAFYLCASSIRTVDTGELFFGEGSRLTVL.

Points on this clone: The junction shows a germline mismatch at one end, possibly a read error. Within the sample, other DNA sequences also encode this same CDR3. The chain recombines TRBV28 with TRBJ1-1; no reliable D call. Germline V gene sequence: CDR1 MDHEN, CDR2 SYDVKM. The CDR3 contains 11 residues. The CDR3: CASSTGIEAFF. Written as DNA, the CDR3 is TGCGCCAGCAGTACCGGGATTGAAGCTTTCTTT.

This clone occurred once. The rearrangement joins TRBV28 to TRBJ2-7; D gene uncertain. Germline lookup yields CDR1 MDHEN and CDR2 SYDVKM. Trimming shortened V by 6 bases and J by 2 bases, and 14 bases separated the two germline ends. This CDR3 is 14 amino acids long. The CDR3 loop reads CASSRGLTAYEQYF. CDR3 in DNA: TGTGCCAGCAGCCGAGGATTGACGGCCTACGAGCAGTACTTC.